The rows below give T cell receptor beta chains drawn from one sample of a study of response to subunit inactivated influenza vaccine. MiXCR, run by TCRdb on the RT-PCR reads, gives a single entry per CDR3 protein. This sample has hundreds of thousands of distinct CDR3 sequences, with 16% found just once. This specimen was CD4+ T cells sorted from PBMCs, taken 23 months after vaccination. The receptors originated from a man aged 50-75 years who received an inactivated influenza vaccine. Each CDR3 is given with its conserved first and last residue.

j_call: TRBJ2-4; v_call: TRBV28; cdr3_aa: CASSVAGVGTKNIQYF
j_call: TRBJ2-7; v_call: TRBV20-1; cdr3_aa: CSGQLNPYEQYF
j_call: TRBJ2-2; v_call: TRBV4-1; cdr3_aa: CASSVTGELFF
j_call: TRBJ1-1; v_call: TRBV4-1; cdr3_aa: CASSQQGLTEAFF
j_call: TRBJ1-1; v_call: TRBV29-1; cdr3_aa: CSVEDEWAFF
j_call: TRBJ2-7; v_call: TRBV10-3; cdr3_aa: CAIRDQTGAEQYF
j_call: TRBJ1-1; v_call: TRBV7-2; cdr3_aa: CASSQGQPNTEAFF
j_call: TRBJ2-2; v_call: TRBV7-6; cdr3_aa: CASSGRQYLSGELFF
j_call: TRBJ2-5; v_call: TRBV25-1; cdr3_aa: CASGRGLETQYF
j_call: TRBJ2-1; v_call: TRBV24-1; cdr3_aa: CATGAGGSSYNEQFF
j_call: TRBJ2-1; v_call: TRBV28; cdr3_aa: CASSLTAPTEQFF
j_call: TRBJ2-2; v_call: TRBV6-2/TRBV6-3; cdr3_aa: CASSNPDRPGELFF
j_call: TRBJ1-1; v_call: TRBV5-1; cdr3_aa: CASNRGGDFAMNTEAFF
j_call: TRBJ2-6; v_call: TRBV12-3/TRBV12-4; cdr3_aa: CASGLLRGANVLTF
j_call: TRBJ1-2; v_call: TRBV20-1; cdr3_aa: CSVRGPSNYGYTF
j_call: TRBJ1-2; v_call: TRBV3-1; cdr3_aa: CASSQTGVGYGYTF
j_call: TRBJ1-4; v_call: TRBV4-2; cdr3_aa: CASSRDRHNEKLFF
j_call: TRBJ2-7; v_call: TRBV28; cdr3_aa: CASSRSTLPRQYF
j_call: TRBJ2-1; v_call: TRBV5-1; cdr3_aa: CASSLDLAAYNEQFF
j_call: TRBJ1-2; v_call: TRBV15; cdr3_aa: CATSRDRASPSGYTF
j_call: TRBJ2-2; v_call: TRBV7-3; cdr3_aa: CASSLMSSGSSGELFF
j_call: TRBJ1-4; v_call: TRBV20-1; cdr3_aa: CSAEGLLREKLFF
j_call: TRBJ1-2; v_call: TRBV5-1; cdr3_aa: CASSETGTGTNYGYTF
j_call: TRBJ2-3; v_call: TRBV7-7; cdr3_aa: CASSPISGTPGGTQYF
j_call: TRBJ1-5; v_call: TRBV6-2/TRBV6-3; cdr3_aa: CASSYRQGTLSNQPQHF
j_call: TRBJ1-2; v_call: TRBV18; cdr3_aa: CASSPTPGTTAHGYTF
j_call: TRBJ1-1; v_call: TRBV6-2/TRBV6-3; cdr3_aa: CASSYRVGTEAFF
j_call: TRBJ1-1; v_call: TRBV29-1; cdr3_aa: CSGKGGGTEAFF
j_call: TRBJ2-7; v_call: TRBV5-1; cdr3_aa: CASSDTSGAHEQYF
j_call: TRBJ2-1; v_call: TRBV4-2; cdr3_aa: CASSQTRKNEQFF
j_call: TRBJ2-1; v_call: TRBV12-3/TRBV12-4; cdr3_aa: CASSPLTEQFF
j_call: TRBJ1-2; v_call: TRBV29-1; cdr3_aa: CSVGPRQGAYGYTF
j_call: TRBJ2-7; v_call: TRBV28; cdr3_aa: CASSSPQGLARVYEQYF
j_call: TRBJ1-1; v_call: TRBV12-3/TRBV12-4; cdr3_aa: CASSPWGRSTEAFF
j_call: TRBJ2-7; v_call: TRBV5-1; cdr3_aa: CASRRPAGTAGEQYF
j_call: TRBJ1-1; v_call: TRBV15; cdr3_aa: CATSRGGNRGNTEAFF
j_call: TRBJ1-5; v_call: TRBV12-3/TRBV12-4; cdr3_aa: CASNTMGGTDQPQHF
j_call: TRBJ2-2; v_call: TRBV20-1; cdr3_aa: CRATSGRETGELFF
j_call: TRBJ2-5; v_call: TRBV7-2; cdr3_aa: CASSSLAGTRKYF
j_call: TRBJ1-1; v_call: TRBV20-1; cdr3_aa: CSARDTDWGTEAFF
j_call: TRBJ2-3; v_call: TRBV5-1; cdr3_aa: CASSLVTSGGDTQYF
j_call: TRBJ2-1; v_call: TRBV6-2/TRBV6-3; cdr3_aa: CASSDSGGGHNEQFF
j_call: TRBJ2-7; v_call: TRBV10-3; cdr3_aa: CAIAGTGNFYEQYF
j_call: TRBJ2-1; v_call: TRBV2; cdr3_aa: CASSDTLGGVAGYNEQFF
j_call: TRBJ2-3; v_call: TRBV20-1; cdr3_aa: CSGRQGTADTQYF
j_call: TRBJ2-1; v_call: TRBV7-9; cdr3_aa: CASTLWRGRNNEQFF
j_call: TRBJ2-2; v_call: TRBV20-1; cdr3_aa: CSAQEQLTGELFF
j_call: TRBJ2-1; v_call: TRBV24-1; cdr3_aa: CATSGQTSTYNEQFF
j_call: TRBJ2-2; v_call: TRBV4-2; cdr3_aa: CASSHHRGVNTGELFF
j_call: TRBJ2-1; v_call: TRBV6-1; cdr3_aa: CASRGRELNEQFF
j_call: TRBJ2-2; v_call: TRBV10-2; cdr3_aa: CASRAGPNTGELFF
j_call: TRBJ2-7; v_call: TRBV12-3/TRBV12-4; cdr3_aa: CASSSVAGGSPRSYEQYF
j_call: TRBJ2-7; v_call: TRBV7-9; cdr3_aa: CASSLSHGVYEQYF
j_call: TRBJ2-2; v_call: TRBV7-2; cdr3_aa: CASSFNRVTGELFF